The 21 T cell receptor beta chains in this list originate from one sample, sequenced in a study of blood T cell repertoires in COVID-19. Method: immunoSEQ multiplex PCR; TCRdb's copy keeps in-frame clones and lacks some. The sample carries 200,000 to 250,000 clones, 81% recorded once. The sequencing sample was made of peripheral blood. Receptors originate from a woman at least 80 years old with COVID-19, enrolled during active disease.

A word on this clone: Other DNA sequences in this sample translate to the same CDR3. CDR3 bases: TGTGCCAGCTCACCAAGAGAAGAGACCCAGTACTTC. Its translation is CASSPREETQYF. J is TRBJ2-5 and V is TRBV18, with unresolved D. Germline V gene sequence: CDR1 KGHSH, CDR2 LQKENI. This CDR3 has 12 amino acids. V gave up 2 bases and J gave up 3 bases, with 4 bases separating them.

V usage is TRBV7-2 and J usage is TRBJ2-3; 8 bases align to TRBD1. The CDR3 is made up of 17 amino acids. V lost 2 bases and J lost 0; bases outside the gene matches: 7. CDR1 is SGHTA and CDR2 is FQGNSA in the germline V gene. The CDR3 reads CASSLSGTGRSTDTQYF. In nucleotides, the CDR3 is TGTGCCAGCAGCTTATCTGGGACAGGCCGAAGCACAGATACGCAGTATTTT.

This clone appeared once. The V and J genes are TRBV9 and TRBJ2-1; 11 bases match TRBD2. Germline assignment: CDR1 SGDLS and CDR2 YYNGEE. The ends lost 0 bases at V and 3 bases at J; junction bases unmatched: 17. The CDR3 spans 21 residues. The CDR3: CASSVGTPASGRYKFYNEQFF. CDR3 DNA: TGTGCCAGCAGCGTAGGAACCCCGGCTAGCGGGAGGTACAAATTCTACAATGAGCAGTTCTTC. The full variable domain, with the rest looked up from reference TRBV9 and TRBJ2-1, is DSGVTQTPKHLITATGQRVTLRCSPRSGDLSVYWYQQSLDQGLQFLIQYYNGEERAKGNILERFSAQQFPDLHSELNLSSLELGDSALYFCASSVGTPASGRYKFYNEQFFGPGTRLTVL.

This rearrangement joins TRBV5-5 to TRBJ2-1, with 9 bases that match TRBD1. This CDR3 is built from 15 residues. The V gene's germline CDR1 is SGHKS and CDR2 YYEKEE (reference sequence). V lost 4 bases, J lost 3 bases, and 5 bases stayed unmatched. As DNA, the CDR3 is TGTGCCAGCAGCCCGGGACAGGGCATCTACAATGAGCAGTTCTTC. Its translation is CASSPGQGIYNEQFF.

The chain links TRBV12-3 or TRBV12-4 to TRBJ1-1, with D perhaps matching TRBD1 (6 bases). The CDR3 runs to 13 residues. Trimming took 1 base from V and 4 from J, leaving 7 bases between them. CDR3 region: CASSLGGPTEAFF. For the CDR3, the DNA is TGTGCCAGCAGTTTAGGGGGGCCCACTGAAGCTTTCTTT.

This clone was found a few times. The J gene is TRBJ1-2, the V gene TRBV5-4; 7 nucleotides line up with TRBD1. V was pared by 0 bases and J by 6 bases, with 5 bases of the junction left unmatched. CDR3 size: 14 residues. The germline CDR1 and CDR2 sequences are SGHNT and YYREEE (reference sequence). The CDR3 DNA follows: TGTGCCAGCAGCTTGGGACAGGGACAAGATGGCTACACCTTC. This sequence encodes CASSLGQGQDGYTF.

The CDR3 is CASSPSAATDTQYF. The CDR3 nucleotides read TGTGCCAGCAGCCCATCTGCGGCCACAGATACGCAGTATTTT. The chain couples TRBV7-3 to TRBJ2-3; D not certain. The CDR3 is 14 residues long. Per the germline V gene, CDR1 is SGHTA and CDR2 is FQGTGA. V was shortened by 5 bases and J by 2 bases, with 11 bases between the two germline ends.

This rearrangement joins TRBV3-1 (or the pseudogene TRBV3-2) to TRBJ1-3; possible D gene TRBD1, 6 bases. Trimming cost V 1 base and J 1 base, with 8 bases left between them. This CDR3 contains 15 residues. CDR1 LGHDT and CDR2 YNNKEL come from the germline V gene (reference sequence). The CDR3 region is CASSQVDRSGNTIYF. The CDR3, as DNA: TGTGCCAGCAGCCAAGTGGACAGATCTGGAAACACCATATATTTT.

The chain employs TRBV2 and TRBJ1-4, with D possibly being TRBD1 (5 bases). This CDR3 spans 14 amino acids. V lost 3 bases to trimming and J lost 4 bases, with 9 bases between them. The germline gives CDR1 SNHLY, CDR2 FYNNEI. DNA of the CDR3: TGTGCCAGCAGTGACAACAGGTTTAATGAAAAACTGTTTTTT. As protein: CASSDNRFNEKLFF.

CDR3 bases: TGTGCCAGCAGCCAAGGTCAGGGAACTAATGAAAAACTGTTTTTT. Its translation: CASSQGQGTNEKLFF. The V call is TRBV14, the J call TRBJ1-4, with D perhaps matching TRBD1 (5 bases). Germline V CDR1 and CDR2: SGHDN, FVKESK. V shed 1 base and J shed 1 base, with 7 bases lying between them. The CDR3 length is 15 residues.

This CDR3 is CASRVQGMNTEAFF. The CDR3 bases are TGTGCCAGCAGGGTTCAGGGGATGAACACTGAAGCTTTCTTT. The chain links TRBV3-1 (or the pseudogene TRBV3-2) to TRBJ1-1; perhaps TRBD1 as D (6 bases). CDR1 is LGHDT and CDR2 is YNNKEL in the germline V gene (reference sequence). V gave up 6 bases and J gave up 0 bases, with 11 bases separating them. There are 14 residues in the CDR3.

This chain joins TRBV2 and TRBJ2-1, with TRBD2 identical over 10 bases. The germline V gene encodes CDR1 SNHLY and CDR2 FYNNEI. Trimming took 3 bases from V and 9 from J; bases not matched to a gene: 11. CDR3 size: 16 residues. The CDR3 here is CASSESWLAGVGEQFF. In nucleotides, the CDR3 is TGTGCCAGCAGTGAGTCGTGGCTAGCGGGGGTAGGTGAGCAGTTCTTC.

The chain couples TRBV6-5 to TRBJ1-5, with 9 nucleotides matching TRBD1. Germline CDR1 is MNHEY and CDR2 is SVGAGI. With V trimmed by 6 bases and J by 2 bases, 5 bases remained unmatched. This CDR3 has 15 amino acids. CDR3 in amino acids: CASSEGQGRNQPQHF. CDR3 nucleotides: TGTGCCAGCAGCGAGGGACAGGGCCGCAATCAGCCCCAGCATTTT.

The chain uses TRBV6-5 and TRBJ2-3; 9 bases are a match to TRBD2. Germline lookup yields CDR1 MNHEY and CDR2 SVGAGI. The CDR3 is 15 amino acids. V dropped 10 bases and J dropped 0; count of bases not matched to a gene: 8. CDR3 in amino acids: CAIRDTSGSTDTQYF. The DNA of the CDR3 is TGTGCCATCCGGGATACTAGCGGGAGCACAGATACGCAGTATTTT.

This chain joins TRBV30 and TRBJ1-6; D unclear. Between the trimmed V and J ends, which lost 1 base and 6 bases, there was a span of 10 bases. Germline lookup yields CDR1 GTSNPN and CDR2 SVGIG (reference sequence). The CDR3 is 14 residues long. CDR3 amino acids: CAWSGALGNSPLHF. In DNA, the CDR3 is TGTGCCTGGAGTGGGGCACTTGGTAATTCACCCCTCCACTTT.

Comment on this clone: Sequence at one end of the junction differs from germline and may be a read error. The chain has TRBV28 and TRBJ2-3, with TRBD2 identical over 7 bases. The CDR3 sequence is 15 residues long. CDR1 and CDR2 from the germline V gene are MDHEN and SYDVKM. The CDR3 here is CASSIGLVPNDRQYF. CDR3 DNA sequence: TGTGCCAGCAGTATTGGACTAGTGCCTAACGATAGGCAGTATTTT.

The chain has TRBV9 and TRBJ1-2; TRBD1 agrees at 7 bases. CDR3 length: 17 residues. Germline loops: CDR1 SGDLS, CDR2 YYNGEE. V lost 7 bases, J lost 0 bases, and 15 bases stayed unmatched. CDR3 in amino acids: CASAPGDSPKPNYGYTF. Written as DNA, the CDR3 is TGTGCCAGCGCTCCAGGGGACAGCCCGAAACCTAACTATGGCTACACCTTC.

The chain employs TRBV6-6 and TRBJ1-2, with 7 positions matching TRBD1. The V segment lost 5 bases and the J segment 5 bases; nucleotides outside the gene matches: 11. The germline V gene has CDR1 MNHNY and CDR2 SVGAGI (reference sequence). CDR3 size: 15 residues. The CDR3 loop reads CASSRSEGTVYGYTF. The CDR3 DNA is TGTGCCAGCAGTCGCTCGGAGGGGACAGTGTATGGCTACACCTTC.

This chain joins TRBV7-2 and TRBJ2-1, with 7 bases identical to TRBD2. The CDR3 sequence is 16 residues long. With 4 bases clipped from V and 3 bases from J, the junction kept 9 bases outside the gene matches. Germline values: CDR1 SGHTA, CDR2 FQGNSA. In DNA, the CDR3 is TGTGCCAGCAGCTCCCCCGGACTAGTAGGCTACAATGAGCAGTTCTTC. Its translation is CASSSPGLVGYNEQFF.

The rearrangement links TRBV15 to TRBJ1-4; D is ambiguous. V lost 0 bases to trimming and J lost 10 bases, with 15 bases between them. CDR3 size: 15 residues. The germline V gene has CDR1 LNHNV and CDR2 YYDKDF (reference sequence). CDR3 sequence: CATSRDRGPYGKLFF. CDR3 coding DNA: TGTGCCACCAGCAGAGATCGGGGTCCCTACGGAAAACTGTTTTTT.

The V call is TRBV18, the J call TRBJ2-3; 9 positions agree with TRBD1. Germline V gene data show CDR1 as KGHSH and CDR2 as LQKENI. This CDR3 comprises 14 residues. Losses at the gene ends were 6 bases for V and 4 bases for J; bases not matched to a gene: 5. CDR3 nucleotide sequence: TGTGCCAGCTCGGCCGACAGGGGGGCAGATACGCAGTATTTT. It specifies CASSADRGADTQYF.